The 20 T cell receptor beta chains presented below share a single source sample, sequenced in a study of shared clonotypes between healthy human individuals. The method was immunoSEQ multiplex PCR; TCRdb's version includes in-frame clones alone and lacks a portion of them. The sample holds approximately 400,000 clones; 90% to 98% are singletons and the top ten take approximately 0.32%. The sequencing input was memory CD8+ T cells sorted from blood. As to subset: CD45RO+ cells pooled with CCR7-negative TemRA cells. The source is a man younger than 45 in good health.

V gene TRBV4-1 combines with J gene TRBJ1-4; TRBD1 might be the D (5 bases). Trimming removed 1 base at V and 6 bases at J, with 12 bases between. CDR3 length: 15 residues. Germline V gene lookup returns CDR1 MGHRA and CDR2 YSYEKL. CDR3 residues: CASSQVSQGYEKLFF. Written as DNA, the CDR3 is TGCGCCAGCAGCCAAGTCTCCCAGGGATATGAAAAACTGTTTTTT.

The chain links TRBV7-2 to TRBJ2-2, with 14 bases that match TRBD2. V shed 5 bases and J 9 bases; nucleotides not matched to a gene: 8. Germline lookup yields CDR1 SGHTA and CDR2 FQGNSA. The CDR3 is made up of 16 amino acids. The CDR3 sequence is CASSRGLAGVTRELFF. CDR3 bases: TGTGCCAGCAGCCGGGGACTAGCGGGAGTAACCCGGGAGCTGTTTTTT.

V gene TRBV4-1 combines with J gene TRBJ2-5; a weak D match, TRBD2 (5 bases). Germline loops: CDR1 MGHRA, CDR2 YSYEKL. Trimming shortened V by 1 base and J by 5 bases, and 14 bases separated the two germline ends. This CDR3 comprises 15 residues. The DNA for the CDR3 is TGCGCCAGCAGCCAAGCCGACTTGGACTGGGAGACCCAGTACTTC. Protein product: CASSQADLDWETQYF.

The chain joins TRBV11-2 to TRBJ2-3; possibly TRBD1 or TRBD2 for D (5 bases each). This CDR3 comprises 17 residues. CDR1 and CDR2 from the germline V gene are SGHAT and FQNNGV. V shed 5 bases and J shed 1 base, with 19 bases lying between them. CDR3 amino acids: CASSLSVVVGGTDTQYF. DNA of the CDR3: TGTGCCAGCAGCCTAAGCGTCGTGGTGGGGGGCACAGATACGCAGTATTTT.

The chain has TRBV10-1 and TRBJ2-2; 7 bases line up with TRBD1. This CDR3 has 16 amino acids. Trimming cost V 4 bases and J 5 bases; bases outside gene matches: 10. The V gene's germline CDR1 is WNHNN and CDR2 SYGVQD (reference sequence). This chain's CDR3 is CASSGSTGMRTGELFF. DNA for the CDR3: TGCGCCAGCAGTGGTTCGACAGGGATGAGAACCGGGGAGCTGTTTTTT.

This chain connects TRBV6-1 to TRBJ1-5, with 8 bases lining up with TRBD1. CDR1 is MNHNS, CDR2 SASEGT, per germline. V was pared by 2 bases and J by 6 bases, with 6 bases of the junction left unmatched. The CDR3 is made up of 15 amino acids. CDR3 sequence reads: CASSEWGTGGQPQHF. DNA for the CDR3: TGTGCCAGCAGTGAATGGGGGACAGGAGGTCAGCCCCAGCATTTT.

About this clone: Germline is not matched at one junction end, which may reflect a read error. The CDR3 sequence: CASSGGTNNEQFF. The CDR3 nucleotides read TGTGCTAGCAGCGGAGGGACTAACAATGAGCAGTTCTTC. This chain links TRBV7-7 with TRBJ2-1, with 7 bases fitting TRBD2. The V gene's germline CDR1 is SSHAT and CDR2 FNYEAQ (reference sequence). The CDR3 is 13 amino acids.

The chain is built from TRBV19 and TRBJ1-5, with D perhaps matching TRBD1 (5 bases). V shed 7 bases and J shed 4 bases, with 26 bases lying between them. The CDR3 spans 18 residues. The V gene's germline CDR1 is LNHDA and CDR2 SQIVND (reference sequence). CDR3 nucleotides: TGTGCCAGTAATACGATTCGGGCTCAGGGCAGGCTTAATCAGCCCCAGCATTTT. This sequence encodes CASNTIRAQGRLNQPQHF.

V gene TRBV18 combines with J gene TRBJ2-2; D ambiguous. Trimming pared 2 bases from V and 0 bases from J, leaving 10 bases between. The length of the CDR3 is 16 residues. Per germline, CDR1 KGHSH and CDR2 LQKENI. The CDR3 bases are TGTGCCAGCTCACCATTCAGCCCCGCGAACACCGGGGAGCTGTTTTTT. Translation gives CASSPFSPANTGELFF.

As regards this clone: Other DNA sequences of this sample code for an identical CDR3. The J gene is TRBJ2-7, the V gene TRBV30; possible D gene TRBD1, 6 bases. V was pared by 0 bases and J by 2 bases, with 8 bases between. The CDR3 has 13 residues. Per the germline V gene, CDR1 is GTSNPN and CDR2 is SVGIG (reference sequence). CDR3 protein: CAWSVQGPYEQYF. The DNA of the CDR3 is TGTGCCTGGAGTGTACAGGGTCCCTACGAGCAGTACTTC.

This chain uses TRBV6-5 with TRBJ1-4; 10 nucleotides agree with TRBD1. CDR1 is MNHEY, CDR2 SVGAGI, per germline. The CDR3 length is 15 residues. The V segment lost 6 bases and the J segment 1 base; nucleotides outside the gene matches: 2. CDR3: CASSRDRGTNEKLFF. Written as DNA, the CDR3 is TGTGCCAGCAGCCGGGACAGGGGAACTAATGAAAAACTGTTTTTT.

V and J are TRBV18 and TRBJ2-7; possibly TRBD2 for D (6 bases). CDR3 length: 14 residues. Deletions cut 3 bases from V and 4 bases from J, with 13 bases between. Germline CDR1 and CDR2: KGHSH and LQKENI. CDR3 sequence reads: CASSPSLGGYEQYF. CDR3 nucleotide sequence: TGTGCCAGCTCACCTTCACTGGGGGGTTACGAGCAGTACTTC.

The chain recombines TRBV2 with TRBJ2-1; D gene ambiguous. CDR1 is SNHLY and CDR2 is FYNNEI in the germline V gene. The CDR3 loop spans 17 amino acids. V was pared by 2 bases and J by 0 bases, with 14 bases between. Here the CDR3 reads CASSERGVGASYNEQFF. CDR3 in DNA: TGTGCCAGCAGTGAACGAGGCGTTGGCGCCTCCTACAATGAGCAGTTCTTC.

The chain recombines TRBV29-1 with TRBJ1-2; a weak D match, TRBD1 (5 bases). V gave up 4 bases and J gave up 7 bases, with 13 bases separating them. In germline, CDR1 is SQVTM, CDR2 ANQGSEA. CDR3 length: 12 residues. CDR3 coding DNA: TGCAGCGTTGTACTAGGGGTGGGTGGCTACACCTTC. Translating gives CSVVLGVGGYTF.

V is TRBV28 and J is TRBJ2-7, with 7 bases lining up with TRBD1. The trim removed 4 bases at V and 1 base at J, leaving 7 bases unmatched. CDR3 length equals 15 residues. Per the germline V gene, CDR1 is MDHEN and CDR2 is SYDVKM. The DNA for the CDR3 is TGTGCCAGCAGTTCGGAGACAGGGCTTTCCTACGAGCAGTACTTC. Translation: CASSSETGLSYEQYF.

V and J are TRBV6-6 and TRBJ2-1; D unclear. Germline V gene sequence: CDR1 MNHNY, CDR2 SVGAGI (reference sequence). The ends were cut back, 6 bases at V and 4 bases at J, with 4 bases in the middle. CDR3 length: 11 amino acids. CDR3 DNA sequence: TGTGCCAGCAGGCGATACAATGAGCAGTTCTTC. Encoded protein: CASRRYNEQFF.

The chain recombines TRBV6-1 with TRBJ1-5; no clear D. This CDR3 has 13 amino acids. Germline CDR1 is MNHNS and CDR2 is SASEGT. Trimming cost V 1 base and J 6 bases, with 7 bases left between them. The chain's CDR3 is CASSEGNFQPQHF. Here the CDR3 DNA reads TGTGCCAGCAGTGAAGGGAACTTTCAGCCCCAGCATTTT.

This sequence joins TRBV2 and TRBJ1-5; TRBD1 is a possible D gene (5 bases). The CDR3 runs 15 residues. Germline V gives CDR1 SNHLY, CDR2 FYNNEI. V was trimmed by 5 bases and J by 0 bases, leaving 11 bases between them. CDR3 in amino acids: CASSTGFYSNQPQHF. For the CDR3, the DNA is TGTGCCAGCAGTACAGGCTTTTATAGCAATCAGCCCCAGCATTTT.

CDR3 amino acids: CASSLEGYEQFF. Here the CDR3 DNA reads TGTGCCAGCAGCTTGGAGGGATATGAGCAGTTCTTC. The chain couples TRBV7-8 to TRBJ2-1, with TRBD2 as a possible D gene (6 bases). CDR3 length equals 12 residues. CDR1 is SGHVS, CDR2 FQNEAQ, per germline. Trimming left V 3 bases short and J 8 bases short, with 8 bases between.

The V and J genes are TRBV29-1 and TRBJ1-2; 11 nucleotides match TRBD1. The CDR3 spans 12 residues. CDR1 and CDR2 from the germline V gene are SQVTM and ANQGSEA. The V and J ends lost 7 bases and 6 bases, in that order; junction bases with no gene match: 4. CDR3 DNA sequence: TGCAGCGCTCCGGGACAGGGGGATGGCTACACCTTC. Protein: CSAPGQGDGYTF. The full variable domain, its missing parts supplied by reference TRBV29-1 and TRBJ1-2, is SAVISQKPSRDICQRGTSLTIQCQVDSQVTMMFWYRQQPGQSLTLIATANQGSEATYESGFVIDKFPISRPNLTFSTLTVSNMSPEDSSIYLCSAPGQGDGYTFGSGTRLTVV.